This passage covers 26 T cell receptor beta chains from one sample sequenced in a study of CD4 T cells in relation to SARS-CoV-2 and coronaviruses. Sequenced by immunoSEQ multiplex PCR; TCRdb stores in-frame clones only, minus some. The table records tens of thousands of clones, about 79% of them present only once. The antigens for these receptors are not known. The unexposed donors gave CD4+ T cells in about 2010-2019, prior to COVID-19. Isolation of CD4+ T cells took place after less than 13 days in culture. The sample consisted of CD4+ T cells from PBMCs, cultured in vitro. The receptors were gathered from a human donor in good health.

V usage is TRBV29-1 and J usage is TRBJ2-1; tentatively, D is TRBD1 (6 bases). The germline V gene encodes CDR1 SQVTM and CDR2 ANQGSEA. The CDR3 consists of 13 residues. The V end was cut by 2 bases, the J end by 7 bases, with 12 bases between. The CDR3 region has the DNA TGCAGCGTTGAAAGGGATCAGGGGAATGAGCAGTTCTTC. Amino acid sequence: CSVERDQGNEQFF.

V usage is TRBV19 and J usage is TRBJ1-2, with TRBD1 matching over 7 bases. This CDR3 contains 12 residues. V shed 5 bases and J 5 bases; nucleotides not matched to a gene: 2. CDR1 is LNHDA, CDR2 SQIVND, per germline (reference sequence). This chain's CDR3 is CASSDRDYGYTF. The DNA of the CDR3 is TGTGCCAGTAGTGACAGGGATTATGGCTACACCTTC. The whole variable domain, remainder taken from reference TRBV19 and TRBJ1-2, is DGGITQSPKYLFRKEGQNVTLSCEQNLNHDAMYWYRQDPGQGLRLIYYSQIVNDFQKGDIAEGYSVSREKKESFPLTVTSAQKNPTAFYLCASSDRDYGYTFGSGTRLTVV.

The V gene is TRBV4-1, the J gene TRBJ2-1; 7 bases are shared with TRBD2. The CDR3 length is 16 residues. Germline CDR1 is MGHRA and CDR2 is YSYEKL. Losses at the gene ends were 6 bases for V and 0 bases for J; bases not matched to a gene: 8. The CDR3 sequence is CASSPSGGRSYNEQFF. The CDR3 bases are TGCGCCAGCAGTCCCTCGGGGGGTCGCTCCTACAATGAGCAGTTCTTC.

V is TRBV2 and J is TRBJ2-3, with 8 bases aligning to TRBD2. V shed 7 bases and J 2 bases; nucleotides not matched to a gene: 11. Germline V gives CDR1 SNHLY, CDR2 FYNNEI. The length of the CDR3 is 16 residues. As DNA, the CDR3 is TGTGCCAGCAATGGATGGAGCGGGGGCCCCACAGATACGCAGTATTTT. It yields the protein CASNGWSGGPTDTQYF.

The rearrangement links TRBV4-2 to TRBJ1-3, with unresolved D. The CDR3 consists of 14 residues. Trimming pared 0 bases from V and 4 bases from J, leaving 7 bases between. CDR1 and CDR2 (germline): LGHNA, YNFKEQ. Here the CDR3 reads CASSQDPGGNTIYF. Written as DNA, the CDR3 is TGTGCCAGCAGCCAAGATCCAGGCGGAAACACCATATATTTT.

This sequence joins TRBV10-3 and TRBJ2-1; no clear D gene. CDR1 and CDR2 (germline): ENHRY, SYGVKD. V was shortened by 2 bases and J by 10 bases, with 21 bases between the two germline ends. The CDR3 is made up of 16 amino acids. As DNA, the CDR3 is TGTGCCATCAGTGAGCCGAACTTTGGGAAGAGCGACGAGCAGTTCTTC. This codes for CAISEPNFGKSDEQFF.

V gene TRBV4-1 combines with J gene TRBJ2-1; 7 bases match TRBD2. The CDR3 totals 15 residues. Germline assignment: CDR1 MGHRA and CDR2 YSYEKL. V shed 7 bases and J 0 bases; nucleotides not matched to a gene: 6. The CDR3 sequence: CASKPLAVSYNEQFF. CDR3 bases: TGCGCCAGCAAACCTCTAGCGGTCTCCTACAATGAGCAGTTCTTC.

The chain links TRBV7-2 to TRBJ2-7, with unresolved D. The V and J ends lost 1 base and 6 bases respectively, with 16 bases between them. Germline CDR1 reads SGHTA; CDR2 reads FQGNSA. This CDR3 is 15 amino acids long. CDR3 amino acids: CASSLVPFGEAEQYF. The DNA for the CDR3 is TGTGCCAGCAGCTTAGTTCCGTTTGGAGAGGCCGAGCAGTACTTC. Based on the CDR3 plus reference TRBV7-2 and TRBJ2-7, the full variable domain is GAGVSQSPSNKVTEKGKDVELRCDPISGHTALYWYRQSLGQGLEFLIYFQGNSAPDKSGLPSDRFSAERTGGSVSTLTIQRTQQEDSAVYLCASSLVPFGEAEQYFGPGTRLTVT.

The rearrangement joins TRBV14 to TRBJ2-1, with 12 bases fitting TRBD2. CDR1 and CDR2 from the germline V gene are SGHDN and FVKESK. The CDR3 loop spans 16 amino acids. V gave up 4 bases and J gave up 7 bases; unmatched junction bases: 8. The CDR3 nucleotides are TGTGCCAGCAGCCCTAGACTAGCGGGAGTTAGAAATGAGCAGTTCTTC. It is translated as CASSPRLAGVRNEQFF.

The chain combines TRBV30 with TRBJ2-7; TRBD2 might be the D (5 bases). The V end lost 0 bases, the J end lost 0 bases, and 12 bases lay between the germline ends. Germline V lookup: CDR1 GTSNPN, CDR2 SVGIG (reference sequence). The CDR3 covers 15 residues. The CDR3: CAWSVVKGSSYEQYF. CDR3 in DNA: TGTGCCTGGAGTGTAGTAAAAGGGAGCTCCTACGAGCAGTACTTC.

This chain's CDR3 is CASSPARTSGMVQYF. As DNA, the CDR3 is TGTGCCAGCAGCCCAGCCCGGACTAGCGGGATGGTGCAGTATTTT. The rearrangement uses TRBV5-6 and TRBJ2-3, with 12 nucleotides matching TRBD2. Germline V gene lookup returns CDR1 SGHDT and CDR2 YYEEEE. The CDR3 sequence is 15 residues long. V trimming: 4 bases; J trimming: 11 bases; junction bases outside the gene matches: 11.

The rearrangement joins TRBV7-2 to TRBJ1-6; D is perhaps TRBD1 (6 bases). V was cut by 0 bases and J by 10 bases, with 13 bases left in between. Germline CDR1 reads SGHTA; CDR2 reads FQGNSA. This CDR3 is built from 15 residues. CDR3 coding DNA: TGTGCCAGCAGCTTAGCGGTTCAGGGGACCTCACCCCTCCACTTT. This encodes CASSLAVQGTSPLHF.

This chain links TRBV7-8 with TRBJ1-6, with 10 bases aligning to TRBD1. The CDR3 consists of 15 residues. The ends lost 5 bases at V and 9 bases at J; junction bases unmatched: 7. Germline V lookup: CDR1 SGHVS, CDR2 FQNEAQ. CDR3 sequence (DNA): TGTGCCAGCAGCGGAGCTCGGACAGGGGGTTCACCCCTCCACTTT. It yields the protein CASSGARTGGSPLHF.

The J gene is TRBJ1-1, the V gene TRBV6-2 or TRBV6-3; TRBD1 agrees at 9 bases. Germline CDR1 reads MNHEY; CDR2 reads SVGEGT. Losses at the gene ends were 2 bases for V and 1 base for J; bases not matched to a gene: 2. The CDR3 is made up of 15 amino acids. The CDR3 DNA is TGTGCCAGCAGTTACCCGACAGGGGGGAACACTGAAGCTTTCTTT. Its protein product is CASSYPTGGNTEAFF.

The V call is TRBV12-3 or TRBV12-4, the J call TRBJ2-1; D unclear. There are 12 residues in the CDR3. V was shortened by 1 base and J by 5 bases, with 3 bases between the two germline ends. The CDR3 spells CASSLEDNEQFF. CDR3 DNA: TGTGCCAGCAGTTTAGAAGACAATGAGCAGTTCTTC.

This clone was observed a handful of times. This chain connects TRBV14 to TRBJ1-2, with D hard to call. Germline V gene sequence: CDR1 SGHDN, CDR2 FVKESK. This CDR3 spans 12 amino acids. V dropped 2 bases and J dropped 8 bases, with 9 bases sitting between them. CDR3 sequence reads: CASSQWGKGYTF. CDR3 nucleotide sequence: TGTGCCAGCAGCCAATGGGGAAAGGGCTACACCTTC.

The chain joins TRBV5-8 to TRBJ2-2; the D is unclear. Germline V lookup: CDR1 SGHTS, CDR2 YDEGEE. The V end lost 4 bases, the J end lost 1 base, and 8 bases lay between the germline ends. This CDR3 is built from 14 residues. This CDR3 reads CASSPLGNTGELFF. In nucleotides, the CDR3 is TGTGCCAGCAGCCCCCTAGGGAACACCGGGGAGCTGTTTTTT.

The chain joins TRBV11-2 to TRBJ2-2; D tentatively fits TRBD1 or TRBD2 (6 bases each). This CDR3 spans 13 amino acids. CDR1 SGHAT and CDR2 FQNNGV come from the germline V gene. V was pared by 5 bases and J by 6 bases, with 10 bases between. Here the CDR3 reads CASSPGAPGELFF. For the CDR3, the DNA is TGTGCCAGCAGCCCGGGGGCCCCCGGGGAGCTGTTTTTT.

The chain joins TRBV6-2 or TRBV6-3 to TRBJ2-3, with 13 bases aligning to TRBD2. V shed 4 bases, J shed 2 bases, and the junction held 9 bases outside the gene matches. Per the germline V gene, CDR1 is MNHEY and CDR2 is SVGEGT. The CDR3 totals 18 residues. The CDR3 loop is CASSSPRGLAGFTDTQYF. The CDR3 DNA is TGTGCCAGCAGTTCCCCAAGGGGACTAGCGGGGTTCACAGATACGCAGTATTTT.

The V call is TRBV6-5, the J call TRBJ1-5; D is undetermined. The CDR3 spans 15 residues. Germline V lookup: CDR1 MNHEY, CDR2 SVGAGI. Trimming shortened V by 4 bases and J by 2 bases, and 12 bases separated the two germline ends. The CDR3 loop reads CASSSRQERNQPQHF. The CDR3 region has the DNA TGTGCCAGCAGTTCTAGGCAGGAGCGCAATCAGCCCCAGCATTTT.

V is TRBV30 and J is TRBJ2-1; no definite D call. V shed 0 bases and J shed 11 bases, with 14 bases lying between them. This CDR3 is built from 13 residues. CDR1 is GTSNPN, CDR2 SVGIG, per germline (reference sequence). The CDR3 bases are TGTGCCTGGAGTGTAGGAGACTCTAGGAAGCAGTTCTTC. It is translated as CAWSVGDSRKQFF.

The chain has TRBV5-5 and TRBJ2-2; a possible D gene is TRBD1 (6 bases). CDR3 length equals 15 residues. The V end lost 2 bases, the J end lost 6 bases, and 14 bases lay between the germline ends. Germline loops: CDR1 SGHKS, CDR2 YYEKEE (reference sequence). CDR3 sequence reads: CASSFRWGTSGELFF. The CDR3 DNA reads TGTGCCAGCAGCTTTAGATGGGGGACATCCGGGGAGCTGTTTTTT.

This sequence joins TRBV5-1 and TRBJ1-2; maybe TRBD1 (6 bases). CDR1 is SGHRS and CDR2 is YFSETQ in the germline V gene. CDR3 size: 15 residues. Trimming took 4 bases from V and 6 from J, leaving 19 bases between them. CDR3 sequence reads: CASSPQLGGANGYTF. CDR3 coding DNA: TGCGCCAGCAGCCCCCAGTTGGGGGGCGCGAATGGCTACACCTTC.

V usage is TRBV25-1 and J usage is TRBJ1-1, with D perhaps TRBD1 (5 bases). This CDR3 is built from 11 residues. The V end lost 10 bases, the J end lost 1 base, and 7 bases lay between the germline ends. CDR1 MGHDK and CDR2 SYGVNS come from the germline V gene. Here the CDR3 reads CATQGNTEAFF. CDR3 sequence (DNA): TGTGCCACCCAGGGGAACACTGAAGCTTTCTTT.

The chain combines TRBV29-1 with TRBJ2-2; the D call may be TRBD1 or TRBD2 (5 bases each). Trimming stripped 1 base from V and 7 bases from J, with 19 bases between. Germline CDR1 reads SQVTM; CDR2 reads ANQGSEA. The CDR3 loop spans 16 amino acids. CDR3 nucleotides: TGCAGCGTTGAAGGCTGGGACGGACCATCGGGCGGGGAGCTGTTTTTT. This encodes CSVEGWDGPSGGELFF.

This clone came up once. This chain joins TRBV5-1 and TRBJ2-7, with 7 bases that match TRBD1. Germline CDR1 and CDR2: SGHRS and YFSETQ. The junction had 8 bases not matched to a gene; V was cut back by 0 bases and J by 5 bases. There are 15 residues in the CDR3. CDR3 residues: CASSLGTGVVHEQYF. CDR3 nucleotide sequence: TGCGCCAGCAGCTTGGGCACAGGGGTCGTCCACGAGCAGTACTTC.